This T cell receptor beta chain was recovered during a study of CD8 T cell repertoires and HIV-1 epitope variants. Study-level information: T cells were stimulated with Twenty-five Gag and Nef peptides separately. An uncultured baseline aliquot held 1M T cells. Controls included no peptide, Ebola AY9 epitope, and a CMV, EBV, flu pool. Study-wide findings and caveats: Four to six clonotypes recognized Nef KF9, one HW9, none TAALDMSHF.

Turning to this clone: Its antigen is still unknown.

The assay was immunoSEQ multiplex PCR, and TCRdb's table has in-frame clones only and misses some. Among 5,500 to 7,000 clones listed, around two thirds were seen once. J lost 3 bases, V lost 1 base, and 7 bases had no gene match. The CDR3 length is 16 residues. CDR1 SGHDT and CDR2 YYEEEE come from the germline V gene. The chain is built from TRBV5-6 and TRBJ2-5; TRBD2 matches at 9 bases. Sample: cultured CD8+ T cells derived from PBMCs. The clonotype comes from a male donor with HIV. The CDR3 reads CASSLSLERGEETQYF. The CDR3 DNA sequence: TGTGCCAGCAGCTTGAGTTTAGAGCGGGGGGAAGAGACCCAGTACTTC.